This T cell receptor beta chain was identified in a study of blood T cell repertoires in COVID-19. Germline loops: CDR1 SEHNR, CDR2 FQNEAQ (reference sequence). The CDR3 has 14 residues. V dropped 5 bases and J dropped 3; count of bases not matched to a gene: 7. Measured with immunoSEQ multiplex PCR; TCRdb has only the in-frame clones, and not every one. Of more than 110,000 clones in the sample, about 80% were seen once. Source material: peripheral blood. The chain combines TRBV7-9 with TRBJ2-7, with 7 bases identical to TRBD1. This clonotype originated in a human donor in a cohort sampled during active COVID-19. CDR3 residues: CASSLNRGDYEQYF. The CDR3 DNA sequence: TGTGCCAGCAGCCTCAACAGGGGAGACTACGAGCAGTACTTC.